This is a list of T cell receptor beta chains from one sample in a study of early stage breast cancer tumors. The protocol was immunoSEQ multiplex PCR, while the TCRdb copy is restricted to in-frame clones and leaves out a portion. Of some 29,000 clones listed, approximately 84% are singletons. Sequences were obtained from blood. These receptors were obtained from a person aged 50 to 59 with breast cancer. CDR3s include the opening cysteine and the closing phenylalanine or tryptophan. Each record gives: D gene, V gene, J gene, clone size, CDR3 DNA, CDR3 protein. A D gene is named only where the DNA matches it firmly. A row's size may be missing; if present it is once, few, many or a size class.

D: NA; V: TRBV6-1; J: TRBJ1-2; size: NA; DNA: TGTGCCAGCAGTGAACGGGTGGGACACTATGGCTACACCTTC; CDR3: CASSERVGHYGYTF
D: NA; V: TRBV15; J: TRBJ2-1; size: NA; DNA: TGTGCCACCAGCCGCGGGGTTTACAATGAGCAGTTCTTC; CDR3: CATSRGVYNEQFF
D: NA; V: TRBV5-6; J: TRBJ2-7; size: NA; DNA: TGTGCCAGCAGCTATTTAGAGGGGACGAGCTCCTACGAGCAGTACTTC; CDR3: CASSYLEGTSSYEQYF
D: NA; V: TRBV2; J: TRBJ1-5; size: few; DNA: TGTGCCAGCACTGAGGGACCGACCCTTGATCAGCCCCAGCATTTT; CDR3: CASTEGPTLDQPQHF
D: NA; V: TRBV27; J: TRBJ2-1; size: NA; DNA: TGTGCCACCCTACCCCTACCCTCGGGGGACAATGAGCAGTTCTTC; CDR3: CATLPLPSGDNEQFF
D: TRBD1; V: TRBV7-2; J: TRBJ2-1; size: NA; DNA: TGTGCCAGCAGCGTCGACAGGGGACGGCGCAATGAGCAGTTCTTC; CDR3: CASSVDRGRRNEQFF
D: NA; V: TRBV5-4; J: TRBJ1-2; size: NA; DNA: TGTGCCAGCAGCTCTGCGTGGGTCGGCTATGGCTACACCTTC; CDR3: CASSSAWVGYGYTF
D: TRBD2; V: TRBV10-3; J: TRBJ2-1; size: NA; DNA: TGTGCCATCAGTGCGGCTAGCGGTTACAATGAGCAGTTCTTC; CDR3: CAISAASGYNEQFF
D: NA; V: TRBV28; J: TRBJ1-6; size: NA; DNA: TGTGCCAGCAGTTTTGCGGGATTCTATAATTCACCCCTCCACTTT; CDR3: CASSFAGFYNSPLHF
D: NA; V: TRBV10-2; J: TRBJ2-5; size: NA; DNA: TGCGCCAGCAGGTTACAACAGCGAGAGACCCAGTACTTC; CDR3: CASRLQQRETQYF
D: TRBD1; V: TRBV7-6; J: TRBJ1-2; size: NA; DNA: TGTGCCAGCAGCTTAGAGGGACAGGGGGTGGGTGGCTACACCTTC; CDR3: CASSLEGQGVGGYTF
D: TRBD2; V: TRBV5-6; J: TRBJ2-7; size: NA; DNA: TGTGCCAGCAGCTTGGGGCTGCGGGAGTGGTCCTACGAGCAGTACTTC; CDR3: CASSLGLREWSYEQYF
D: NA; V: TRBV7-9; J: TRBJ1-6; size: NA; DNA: TGTGCCAGCAGCTTAGCCCAGGGAGCGTCACCCCTCCACTTT; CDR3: CASSLAQGASPLHF
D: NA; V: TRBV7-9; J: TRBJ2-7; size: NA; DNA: TGTGCCAGCAGCTTGACTCCCTACGAGCAGTACTTC; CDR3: CASSLTPYEQYF
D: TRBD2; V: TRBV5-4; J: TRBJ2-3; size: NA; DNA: TGTGCCAGCAGCTCCCCCGGGGGGGCTAGCGGGAGTCAGGGAGATACGCAGTATTTT; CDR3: CASSSPGGASGSQGDTQYF
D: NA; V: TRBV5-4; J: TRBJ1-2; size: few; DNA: TGTGCCAGCAGCTTGGGGGGAGACTATGGCTACACCTTC; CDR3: CASSLGGDYGYTF
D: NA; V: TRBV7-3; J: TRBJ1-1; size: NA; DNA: TGTGCCAGCAGCTTTCAGGCTGAAGCTTTCTTT; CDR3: CASSFQAEAFF
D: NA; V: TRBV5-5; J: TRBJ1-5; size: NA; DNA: TGTGCCAGCAGCTTGGAAGGCATCGGCAATCAGCCCCAGCATTTT; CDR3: CASSLEGIGNQPQHF
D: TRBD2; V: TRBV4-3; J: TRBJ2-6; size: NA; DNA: TGCGCCAGCAGCCCGGGACTAGCGGGAACCGGCTCTGGGGCCAACGTCCTGACTTTC; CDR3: CASSPGLAGTGSGANVLTF
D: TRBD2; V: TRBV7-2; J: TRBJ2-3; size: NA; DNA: TGTGCCAGCAGCGGCGGGACGGCGGGGGGAGATACGCAGTATTTT; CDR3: CASSGGTAGGDTQYF
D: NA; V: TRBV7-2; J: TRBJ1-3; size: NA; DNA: TGTGCCAGCAGCTTTATTCTTGGGACTGCCTATTTT; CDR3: CASSFILGTAYF
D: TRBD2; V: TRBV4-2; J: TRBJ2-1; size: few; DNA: TGTGCCAGCACTAAGCCGGGACTAGCGAGGAATGAGCAGTTCTTC; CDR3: CASTKPGLARNEQFF
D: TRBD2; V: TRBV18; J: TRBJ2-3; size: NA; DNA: TGTGCCAGCTCACCCCGGGCGGGGGAGGAGACAGATACGCAGTATTTT; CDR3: CASSPRAGEETDTQYF
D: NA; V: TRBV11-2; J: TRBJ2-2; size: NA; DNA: TGTGCCAGCAGCTCTGACAGAATTGCCACCGGGGAGCTGTTTTTT; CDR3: CASSSDRIATGELFF
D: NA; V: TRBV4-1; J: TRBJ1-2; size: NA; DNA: TGCGCCAGCAGCGCCTTATTTGGGCAGGGGATTTCGGGGTATGGCTACACCTTC; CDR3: CASSALFGQGISGYGYTF
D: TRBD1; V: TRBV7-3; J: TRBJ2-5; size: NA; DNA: TGTGCCAGCAGCCTTGGACAGGGAGAGACCCAGTACTTC; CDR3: CASSLGQGETQYF
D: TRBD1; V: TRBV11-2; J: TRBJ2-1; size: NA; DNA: TGTGCCAGCAGCTTAGGGGACAGCTACTACAATGAGCAGTTCTTC; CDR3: CASSLGDSYYNEQFF
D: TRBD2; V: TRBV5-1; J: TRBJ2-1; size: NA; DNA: TGCGCCAGCAGCTTAAGACTAGCGGGGGATCACAATGAGCAGTTCTTC; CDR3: CASSLRLAGDHNEQFF
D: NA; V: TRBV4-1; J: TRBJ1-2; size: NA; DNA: TGCGCCAGCAGCCAAGATGGGGGCCCGTATGGCTACACCTTC; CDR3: CASSQDGGPYGYTF
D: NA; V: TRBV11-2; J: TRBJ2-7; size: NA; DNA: TGTGCCAGCAGCACACAACGAATAGGGGATTACGAGCAGTACTTC; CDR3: CASSTQRIGDYEQYF
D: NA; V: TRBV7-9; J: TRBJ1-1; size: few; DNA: TGTGCCAGCAGCCCCGCTTTCCAGGAAGCTTTCTTT; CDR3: CASSPAFQEAFF
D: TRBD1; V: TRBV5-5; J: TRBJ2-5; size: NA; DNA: TGTGCCAGCAGCACCGACAGGGGGTGGACTGGGGCCCAGTACTTC; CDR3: CASSTDRGWTGAQYF
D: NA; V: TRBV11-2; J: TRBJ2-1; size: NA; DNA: TGTGCCAGCAGCTTAGTAGGGTCGGCCCCTTCCCTCTACAATGAGCAGTTCTTC; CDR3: CASSLVGSAPSLYNEQFF
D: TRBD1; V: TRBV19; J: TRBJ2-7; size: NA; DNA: TGTGCCAGTAGCAGGGACAGAACCTACGAGCAGTACTTC; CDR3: CASSRDRTYEQYF
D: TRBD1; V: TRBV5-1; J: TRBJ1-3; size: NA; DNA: TGCGCCAGCAGCTTGGAGACAGGGTCTGGAAACACCATATATTTT; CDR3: CASSLETGSGNTIYF
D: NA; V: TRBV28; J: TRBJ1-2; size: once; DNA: TGTGCCAGCAGCCCGACAGCCAAATATGGCTACACCTTC; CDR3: CASSPTAKYGYTF
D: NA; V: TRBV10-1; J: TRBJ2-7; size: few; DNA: TGCGCCAGCAGTCCTAGCCGCAAAAGAGAGCAGTACTTC; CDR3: CASSPSRKREQYF
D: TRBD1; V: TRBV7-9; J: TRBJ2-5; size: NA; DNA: TGTGCCAGCAGCTGGACAGGAGAAGAGACCCAGTACTTC; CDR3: CASSWTGEETQYF
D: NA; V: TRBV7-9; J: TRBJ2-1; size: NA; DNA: TGTGCCAGCAGCTTATCACAGGGCTCCTACAATGAGCAGTTCTTC; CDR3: CASSLSQGSYNEQFF
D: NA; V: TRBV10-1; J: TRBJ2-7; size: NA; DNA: TGCGCCAGCAGTGAGGGAGGCCACTACGAGCAGTACTTC; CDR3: CASSEGGHYEQYF
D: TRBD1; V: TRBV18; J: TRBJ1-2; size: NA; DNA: TGTGCCAGCTCACCGCGAGACTCGAAGACAGGGGGCAATGGCTACACCTTC; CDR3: CASSPRDSKTGGNGYTF
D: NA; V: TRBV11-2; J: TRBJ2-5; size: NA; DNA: TGTGCCAGCAGCCCCAGCCGAAACCCAGAGACCCAGTACTTC; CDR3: CASSPSRNPETQYF
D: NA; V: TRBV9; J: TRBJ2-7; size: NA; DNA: TGTGCCAGCAGCGTAGCCGATTCCCGCGGCGAGCAGTACTTC; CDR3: CASSVADSRGEQYF
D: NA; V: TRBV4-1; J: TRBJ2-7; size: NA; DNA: TGCGCCAGCAGCCGGTTACTTCCCTACGAGCAGTACTTC; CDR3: CASSRLLPYEQYF
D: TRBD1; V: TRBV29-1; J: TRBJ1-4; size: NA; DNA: TGCAGCGTCACCCGACAGGGGGCTAATGAAAAACTGTTTTTT; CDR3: CSVTRQGANEKLFF
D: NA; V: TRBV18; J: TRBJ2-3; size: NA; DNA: TGTGCCAGCTCACCGAGGGTGCACCGAGATACGCAGTATTTT; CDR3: CASSPRVHRDTQYF